This T cell receptor beta chain comes out of a study of a mutant IDH1 vaccine in newly diagnosed glioma (TCRdb year 2021). Broadly, across the study: Vaccination was initiated 4-6 weeks after radiotherapy alone, or concurrently with temozolomide cycles in the chemotherapy-containing groups. Peripheral blood was collected at six visits: V03 (baseline), V05, V07, V10, V12 and V13. For exploratory analyses, about two dozen treated patients had longitudinal TCRB deep sequencing done wherever samples were available. Of the roughly 33 treated patients, roughly 60% were male and about 40% were female, and a mean age of roughly 40 years was recorded. Visit V12 was the week-35 safety follow-up and visit V13 was the week-47 end of study. Prior to enrollment, patients had been given standard therapy consisting of radiotherapy alone, temozolomide alone, or radiochemotherapy with temozolomide, with the combination given to most patients.

Comments on this clone: Its antigen is still unknown. Qualities for individual bases were not recorded, and no much larger clone is one base off.

Interpreted using the paper, the time point label stands for: week 35, safety follow-up. A 20-mer mutant IDH1 peptide at 300 micrograms in Montanide made up each vaccine dose, which was injected subcutaneously together with topical imiquimod. Eight vaccinations were administered to patients in weeks 1, 3, 5, 7, 11, 15, 19 and 23, corresponding to visits V03 through V10. Newly diagnosed WHO grade 3 or 4 IDH1-mutant astrocytomas showing loss of nuclear ATRX were present in the donors. The samples were drawn from NOA16, a multicentre, single-arm, open-label phase I trial in Germany that tested a mutant IDH1 peptide vaccine in humans for the first time. Genomic DNA for TCRB sequencing was extracted from EDTA blood using the DNeasy Blood and Tissue Kit. To prepare the library, the immunoSEQ multiplex PCR assay was applied. Following the manufacturer's protocol, the hsTCRB Kit was used to amplify rearranged TCR beta chain sequences. An Illumina MiSeq was used to sequence the TCRB libraries. Processing in the source paper ran as follows. The kit vendor's proprietary platform handled demultiplexing, trimming and gene mapping. The table was pulled from immuneACCESS by TCRdb, which kept in-frame rearrangements only. Such tables lose some clones; where checked, under half of the loss comes from unresolved V genes, and the rest has no known cause. That table is the source of V, J and clone size, and D and trimming were worked out from the DNA. Across this sample there are tens of thousands of clones, with 76% seen only once. More than 9% of the sample is held by the ten biggest clonotypes.

Results the study describes overall, beyond this receptor: PBMC samples for TCRB deep sequencing were selected based on availability. The authors noted that analyses of patient blood samples could not be reproduced because of sample limitations. No apparent relationship was observed between pseudoprogression and alterations in the top peripheral T cell clonotypes detected by TCRB sequencing. Immune responses induced by the vaccine were seen in around 94% of patients across multiple MHC alleles.

The TCR sequence derives from a man in his forties with glioma. The sequencing used PBMCs, collected from a glioma patient whose treatment included an IDH1 peptide vaccine.

The CDR3 region reads CSVEDGRNYGYTF. At the DNA level, the sequence is TGCAGCGTTGAAGATGGACGTAACTATGGCTACACCTTC. Here the chain combines TRBV29-1 and TRBJ1-2, with the D gene not confidently named. The V and J ends are trimmed by 0 bases and 1 base, leaving 6 bases between them. The germline V gene specifies SQVTM as CDR1 and ANQGSEA as CDR2. The CDR3 goes from the cysteine to the phenylalanine over 13 residues. Kept here is only the CDR3 DNA, which spans 39 bases and is read in frame from base 1.